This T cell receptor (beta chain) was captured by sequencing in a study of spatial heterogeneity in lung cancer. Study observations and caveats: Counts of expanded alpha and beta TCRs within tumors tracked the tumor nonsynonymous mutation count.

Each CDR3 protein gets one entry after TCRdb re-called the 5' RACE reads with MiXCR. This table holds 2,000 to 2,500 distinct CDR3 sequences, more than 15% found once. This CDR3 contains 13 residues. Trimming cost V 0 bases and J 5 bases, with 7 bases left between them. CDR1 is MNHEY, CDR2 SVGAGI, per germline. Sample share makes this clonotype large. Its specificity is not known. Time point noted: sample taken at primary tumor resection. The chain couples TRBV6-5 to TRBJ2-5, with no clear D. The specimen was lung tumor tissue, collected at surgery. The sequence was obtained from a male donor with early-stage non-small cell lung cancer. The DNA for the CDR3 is TGTGCCAGCAGTTACTCTTCATTGGAGACCCAGTACTTC. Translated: CASSYSSLETQYF.